This TCR beta chain stems from a study of blood T cell repertoires in COVID-19 (dated by TCRdb to 2018 to 2020). General notes on the study: The collaborator samples originated in the United States, Italy and Spain and spanned the acute and convalescent phases of COVID-19. The samples were drawn from two sources: the first 160 participants of the ongoing ImmuneRACE study, and fewer than 1,500 subjects contributed by 6 global collaborators. The material from the prospective study consisted of cDNA or gDNA derived from T cells, B-cell-depleted T cells, or PBMCs. The sample metadata nearly always contained a de-identified subject ID, COVID-19 status, age in years and sex. HLA class I and class II types, where available, came from metadata supplied by the sample provider rather than from assay-based typing. A freely available public database, intended as a resource for researchers studying the immune response to SARS-CoV-2, is where the repertoires were released. Deeply sampled blood TCRbeta repertoires from subjects exposed to, actively infected with, or recovered from COVID-19 were included in the dataset. Overall results and qualifications from the work: The amount of clinical and demographic metadata varied by source and participant and was provided uncurated.

The immunoSEQ Assay, a bias-controlled multiplex PCR, was used to amplify TCRbeta CDR3 regions from genomic DNA. Regarding the original processing steps: Nucleated cell counts per sample were estimated from amplification of reference gene primers within the assay. To quantify the absolute abundance of each unique TCRbeta CDR3 rearrangement, sequence reads were collapsed and filtered. For each sample, productive Simpson clonality was calculated by taking the square root of Simpson's diversity index across productive rearrangements. TCRdb retrieved this table from immuneACCESS and kept in-frame rearrangements only. Not all clones are present; in checked studies, unresolved V genes account for under half, and no reason is known for the remainder. That table furnishes V, J and clone size, whereas the DNA furnished D and trimming. The sample table contains approximately 350,000 clones; only one count was recorded for about nine tenths of them. The biggest ten clones account for approximately 7.4% of the sample.

One collaborating source in Seattle enrolled patients while the patients were actively infected and followed the patients over time throughout the course of disease. Collaborating institutions collected whole blood in K2EDTA tubes following their own protocols. Collaborator samples were shipped for TCRbeta analysis as frozen whole blood, isolated PBMCs, or DNA extracted from either sample type. Including the terminal cysteine and phenylalanine, the CDR3 comprises 16 residues. The sequence is cut down to CDR3 DNA, 48 bases in frame from base 1. From the germline V gene (reference sequence), CDR1 is GTSNPN and CDR2 is SVGIG. Trimming takes 5 bases from V and 6 bases from J, and the germline ends sit 23 bases apart. This clone was recorded only once. Its antigen is currently not known. Nothing much larger sits one base from this clone, and base qualities are not available.

The rearrangement combines TRBV30 with TRBJ2-4; TRBD1 might be the D gene, on 6 matching bases. This TCR derives from a woman in her 70s with COVID-19, enrolled during active disease. The material sequenced was peripheral blood. The CDR3 in this case is CAWAVVDSWRGNIQYF. The DNA reads TGTGCCTGGGCGGTAGTGGACAGCTGGCGTGGAAACATTCAGTACTTC.